The rows below give T cell receptor beta chains drawn from one sample of a study of T cells after yellow fever vaccination. TCRdb called the 5' RACE reads again in MiXCR, with one record for every CDR3 protein. The table has 50,000 to 60,000 distinct CDR3 sequences, approximately 6% seen once; the top ten hold about a third. This material consisted of PBMCs, either bulk or a sorted T-cell subset (CD4+, CD8+, memory, or dextramer-sorted; not recorded which), taken on the day of the yellow fever booster vaccination. These receptors originate from a man aged 18-30 years who received the YFV17D yellow fever vaccine. The CDR3 runs from the conserved cysteine through the conserved F or W.

>TRBV7-8|TRBJ2-2
CASSRGGTVLPNTGELFF
>TRBV7-9|TRBJ2-5
CASSLSPTSTGKETQYF
>TRBV4-1|TRBJ2-7
CASSQVADEQYF
>TRBV6-2/TRBV6-3|TRBJ2-1
CASSSGQSSYNEQFF
>TRBV10-3|TRBJ2-3
CAISDELLAGPSRTDTQYF
>TRBV27|TRBJ2-2
CASSRTSPGELFF
>TRBV5-1|TRBJ1-1
CASSLGEFPQGPKTEAFF
>TRBV4-1|TRBJ2-3
CASSRRPGRSTDTQDF
>TRBV7-6|TRBJ1-3
CASSLSSGSGGNTIYF
>TRBV11-2|TRBJ1-1
CASSLGTGVPWRPEAFF
>TRBV5-1|TRBJ2-7
CASSLPVQGTYEQYF
>TRBV19|TRBJ2-1
CASSVGGASEQFF
>TRBV6-2/TRBV6-3|TRBJ1-2
CASSLTGTYGYTF
>TRBV4-1|TRBJ1-2
CASSQTGLYGYTF
>TRBV5-1|TRBJ2-1
CASSLGRQFNEQFF
>TRBV12-3/TRBV12-4|TRBJ2-7
CASRKQLGNYEQYF
>TRBV12-3/TRBV12-4|TRBJ1-3
CASLGTGGGNTIYF
>TRBV7-9|TRBJ2-5
CASSLGPRLAGYQETQYF
>TRBV7-6|TRBJ2-2
CASSFQGEAGELFF
>TRBV5-1|TRBJ1-1
CASRYRGTPNTEAFF
>TRBV7-8|TRBJ1-6
CASSLQGSYNSPLHF
>TRBV18|TRBJ2-7
CASSRGTPSSSYEQYF
>TRBV7-8|TRBJ2-3
CASRSGTSGPDTQYF
>TRBV6-5|TRBJ1-1
CASSYSQTDMNTEAFF
>TRBV12-3/TRBV12-4|TRBJ1-2
CASRDRGEGYTF
>TRBV7-9|TRBJ1-3
CASSLGFLSSGNTIYF
>TRBV4-1|TRBJ1-1
CASSPRQMNTEAFF
>TRBV20-1|TRBJ2-3
CSALAGPRDTQYF
>TRBV14|TRBJ2-1
CASSQARLRDEQFF
>TRBV6-5|TRBJ2-6
CASSYGRRSGANVLTF
>TRBV7-2|TRBJ2-5
CASSPMRGSGETQYF
>TRBV19|TRBJ1-2
CASSIGGSNYGYTF
>TRBV20-1|TRBJ2-5
CSATQGRGRVWETQYF
>TRBV27|TRBJ1-1
CASSFRAASRVLGEFGTEAFF
>TRBV7-2|TRBJ1-2
CASSLGDGYTFSGYTF
>TRBV7-3|TRBJ2-2
CASSSAGGVNTGELFF